These 17 T cell receptor beta chains were all obtained from the same sample, sequenced in a study of blood T cell repertoires in COVID-19. The method was immunoSEQ multiplex PCR; TCRdb's version includes in-frame clones alone and lacks a portion of them. Of 100,000 to 150,000 clones listed, about 87% are singletons. Sequencing used peripheral blood. Receptor source: a man in his forties or fifties with acute or convalescent COVID-19.

The rearrangement links TRBV3-1 (or the pseudogene TRBV3-2) to TRBJ1-3; 8 nucleotides line up with TRBD1. Germline V gene lookup returns CDR1 LGHDT and CDR2 YNNKEL (reference sequence). V gave up 5 bases and J gave up 4 bases; unmatched junction bases: 10. The CDR3 length is 16 residues. The CDR3: CASSSRQGNRGNTIYF. Written as DNA, the CDR3 is TGTGCCAGCAGCTCTCGACAGGGGAATAGGGGAAACACCATATATTTT.

This chain links TRBV5-6 with TRBJ2-7, with D maybe TRBD1 (5 bases). Per the germline V gene, CDR1 is SGHDT and CDR2 is YYEEEE. This CDR3 is built from 15 residues. Trimming removed 0 bases at V and 12 bases at J, with 22 bases between. This chain's CDR3 is CASSLGRTGLIRRYF. The CDR3 DNA reads TGTGCCAGCAGCTTGGGCAGAACAGGCCTAATCCGGAGGTACTTC.

This clone was detected only a few times. The chain has TRBV2 and TRBJ1-2, with 7 bases that match TRBD1. Germline values: CDR1 SNHLY, CDR2 FYNNEI. The CDR3 loop spans 13 amino acids. The V segment lost 7 bases and the J segment 8 bases; nucleotides outside the gene matches: 10. The CDR3 here is CASTRSTGSGYTF. In DNA form, the CDR3 reads TGTGCCAGCACCCGCTCGACAGGGTCCGGCTACACCTTC.

The chain has TRBV5-1 and TRBJ1-6; D possibly corresponds to TRBD1 (6 bases). The CDR3 extends over 14 amino acids. The ends were cut back, 4 bases at V and 7 bases at J, with 12 bases in the middle. The germline V gene encodes CDR1 SGHRS and CDR2 YFSETQ. CDR3 sequence: CASSEDRYNSPLHF. In DNA form, the CDR3 reads TGCGCCAGCAGCGAGGACAGATACAATTCACCCCTCCACTTT.

The chain carries TRBV30 and TRBJ1-3; 7 nucleotides line up with TRBD1. The CDR3 loop spans 14 amino acids. Germline assignment: CDR1 GTSNPN and CDR2 SVGIG (reference sequence). Trimming cost V 7 bases and J 4 bases; bases outside gene matches: 10. The CDR3 is CAYSTGRSGNTIYF. CDR3 in DNA: TGTGCCTACTCGACAGGGAGATCCGGAAACACCATATATTTT.

The chain joins TRBV5-1 to TRBJ2-4, with 8 bases lining up with TRBD1. The CDR3 totals 14 residues. Trimming took 4 bases from V and 7 from J; bases not matched to a gene: 7. The V gene's germline CDR1 is SGHRS and CDR2 YFSETQ. CDR3 amino acids: CASSHPGQANIQYF. In DNA form, the CDR3 reads TGCGCCAGCAGCCACCCGGGACAGGCGAACATTCAGTACTTC.

The chain recombines TRBV6-6 with TRBJ1-5, with 7 bases fitting TRBD1. Germline V gives CDR1 MNHNY, CDR2 SVGAGI (reference sequence). The CDR3 is 13 residues long. The junction had 0 bases not matched to a gene; V was cut back by 6 bases and J by 1 base. CDR3 residues: CASRQGSNQPQHF. The CDR3 nucleotides are TGTGCCAGCAGACAGGGGAGCAATCAGCCCCAGCATTTT.

The genes are TRBV12-3 or TRBV12-4 and TRBJ1-3; D not resolved. The CDR3 runs to 13 residues. The V gene lost 6 bases and the J gene lost 1 base, with 7 bases spanning the gap. The CDR3 coding sequence is TGTGCCAGCAGCACGGGATCTGGAAACACCATATATTTT. This encodes CASSTGSGNTIYF.

CDR3 in amino acids: CASTGQGAGNQPQHF. DNA for the CDR3: TGTGCCAGCACCGGACAGGGGGCTGGCAATCAGCCCCAGCATTTT. This chain links TRBV2 with TRBJ1-5; 11 bases map to TRBD1. The V gene's germline CDR1 is SNHLY and CDR2 FYNNEI. V gave up 7 bases and J gave up 2 bases; unmatched junction bases: 4. The CDR3 spans 15 residues.

V is TRBV19 and J is TRBJ1-2; possible D gene TRBD1, 5 bases. The V end was cut by 5 bases, the J end by 8 bases, with 12 bases between. This CDR3 contains 12 residues. The germline gives CDR1 LNHDA, CDR2 SQIVND (reference sequence). DNA of the CDR3: TGTGCCAGTAGTGCCCAGGGAAGGGGCTACACCTTC. It codes for CASSAQGRGYTF.

V and J are TRBV5-4 and TRBJ1-6; 7 nucleotides match TRBD1. The V segment lost 1 base and the J segment 7 bases; nucleotides outside the gene matches: 5. Germline CDR1 reads SGHNT; CDR2 reads YYREEE (reference sequence). The CDR3 has 15 amino acids. The CDR3 bases are TGTGCCAGCAGCTTGTATGACAGGGACAATTCACCCCTCCACTTT. Amino acids: CASSLYDRDNSPLHF.

The J gene is TRBJ1-4, the V gene TRBV9; unclear D gene. V was cut by 0 bases and J by 4 bases, with 7 bases left in between. CDR1 and CDR2 (germline): SGDLS, YYNGEE. This CDR3 is built from 14 residues. In DNA form, the CDR3 reads TGTGCCAGCAGCGTAGACTTCCTTAATGAAAAACTGTTTTTT. It yields the protein CASSVDFLNEKLFF.

V and J are TRBV7-2 and TRBJ2-3, with D perhaps TRBD2 (5 bases). The CDR3 sequence is 14 residues long. Germline assignment: CDR1 SGHTA and CDR2 FQGNSA. Trimming pared 1 base from V and 4 bases from J, leaving 9 bases between. The CDR3 reads CASSLGLPADTQYF. CDR3 DNA sequence: TGTGCCAGCAGCTTAGGACTACCCGCAGATACGCAGTATTTT.

This rearrangement joins TRBV30 to TRBJ1-2, with 8 bases lining up with TRBD1. J was trimmed by 7 bases and V by 1 base; bases with no gene match: 5. This CDR3 region has 13 residues. Germline CDR1 is GTSNPN and CDR2 is SVGIG (reference sequence). The DNA for the CDR3 is TGTGCCTGGAGTGCAGGACAGGGACGTGGCTACACCTTC. This encodes CAWSAGQGRGYTF.

V and J are TRBV30 and TRBJ1-2, with D maybe TRBD1 (6 bases). CDR1 is GTSNPN, CDR2 SVGIG, per germline (reference sequence). V lost 1 base, J lost 4 bases, and 10 bases lay in between. The CDR3 is made up of 13 amino acids. CDR3 residues: CAWSEGGGYGYTF. Written as DNA, the CDR3 is TGTGCCTGGAGTGAAGGGGGGGGCTATGGCTACACCTTC.

The chain has TRBV28 and TRBJ1-4, with 7 bases fitting TRBD1. This CDR3 is 15 amino acids long. Trimming at V came to 5 bases and at J to 3 bases, leaving 6 bases not matched to a gene. Germline-derived CDR1 and CDR2 are MDHEN and SYDVKM. CDR3 sequence reads: CASSPGGQSNEKLFF. CDR3 coding DNA: TGTGCCAGCAGTCCCGGGGGACAGTCTAATGAAAAACTGTTTTTT.

J is TRBJ2-1 and V is TRBV24-1, with D unresolved. Germline-derived CDR1 and CDR2 are KGHDR and SFDVKD. The CDR3 runs to 13 residues. V gave up 1 base and J gave up 9 bases, with 9 bases separating them. CDR3 sequence: CATSDFTRSEQFF. The DNA of the CDR3 is TGTGCCACCAGTGATTTTACCCGGAGTGAGCAGTTCTTC.